Shown below are 8 T cell receptor beta chains from a single sample sequenced in a study of T cells in Graves' hyperthyroidism and ophthalmopathy. Amplification of TCR beta CDR3 regions was performed using RNA transcripts as template. First-round RT-PCR of the TCR CDR3 relied on the HTBI primer set. TCRdb passed the multiplex PCR reads through MiXCR, listing each CDR3 protein once. Of about 200,000 distinct CDR3 sequences listed, roughly a sixth are singletons. The sequencing sample was made of blood. These receptors were taken from a woman between 50 and 59 years old with Graves' hyperthyroidism.

This clonotype was picked up many times. This chain uses TRBV7-9 with TRBJ2-1; the match to TRBD2 covers 7 bases. V was pared by 2 bases and J by 6 bases, with 7 bases of the junction left unmatched. From germline, CDR1 is SEHNR and CDR2 FQNEAQ (reference sequence). The CDR3 loop spans 15 amino acids. CDR3 in DNA: TGTGCCAGCAGCTTACGGGGAGCGGGACCCAATGAGCAGTTCTTC. It specifies CASSLRGAGPNEQFF.

Comments on this clonotype: This clone may be a read error of a much larger clone one base away. The rearrangement uses TRBV12-5 and TRBJ2-1, with 12 bases aligning to TRBD2. CDR3 length: 17 residues. Germline V lookup: CDR1 LGHNT, CDR2 FRNRAP. CDR3 protein: CASGLVPTSGSNNEQLF. In DNA form, the CDR3 reads TGTGCTAGTGGTTTGGTCCCGACTAGCGGGAGTAATAATGAGCAGCTCTTC.

The genes are TRBV9 and TRBJ2-2; TRBD2 is a possible D gene (6 bases). The CDR3 totals 17 residues. The V gene's germline CDR1 is SGDLS and CDR2 YYNGEE. V dropped 1 base and J dropped 7 bases, with 20 bases sitting between them. CDR3 DNA sequence: TGTGCCAGCAGCGTATTGTCCGGCGGGAATCCTGGCGGGGAGCTGTTTTTT. Translating it yields CASSVLSGGNPGGELFF. The variable domain in full, with the rest retrieved from reference TRBV9 and TRBJ2-2, is DSGVTQTPKHLITATGQRVTLRCSPRSGDLSVYWYQQSLDQGLQFLIQYYNGEERAKGNILERFSAQQFPDLHSELNLSSLELGDSALYFCASSVLSGGNPGGELFFGEGSRLTVL.

The table lists this clonotype with many counts. The chain is built from TRBV3-1 and TRBJ2-7, with D maybe TRBD1 (6 bases). The CDR3 has 13 amino acids. V was cut by 2 bases and J by 7 bases, with 12 bases left in between. Germline V gene data show CDR1 as LGHDT and CDR2 as YNNKEL (reference sequence). The chain's CDR3 is CASSQTRRGEQYF. DNA of the CDR3: TGTGCCAGCAGCCAAACTCGTAGGGGGGAGCAGTACTTC.

This clonotype was counted between two and nine times. This chain links TRBV5-6 with TRBJ2-2, with 9 bases matching TRBD2. V shed 2 bases and J 4 bases; nucleotides not matched to a gene: 9. The germline V gene has CDR1 SGHDT and CDR2 YYEEEE. The CDR3 is made up of 17 amino acids. In nucleotides, the CDR3 is TGTGCCAGCAGCTTTCGCGGGAGGGCCTCGAGCACCGGGGAGCTGTTTTTT. It is translated as CASSFRGRASSTGELFF.

Ten or more counts support this clonotype. The rearrangement uses TRBV6-1 and TRBJ1-2, with D perhaps matching TRBD1 (6 bases). V was trimmed by 1 base and J by 4 bases, leaving 16 bases between them. This CDR3 comprises 16 residues. Germline values: CDR1 MNHNS, CDR2 SASEGT. The CDR3 sequence: CASSEGGGGKTYGYTF. Written as DNA, the CDR3 is TGTGCCAGCAGTGAAGGCGGAGGGGGAAAAACCTATGGCTACACCTTC.

This clonotype was counted a few times. A junction end diverges from the germline sequence, so it may reflect a read error. V gene TRBV6-6 combines with J gene TRBJ1-1, with D possibly matching TRBD1 (5 bases). The CDR3 sequence is 16 residues long. Germline assignment: CDR1 MNHNY and CDR2 SVGAGI (reference sequence). The CDR3 DNA follows: TGTGCCGGCAGTTACTCGGGGGGAAGAGCGAAAACTGAAGCTTTCTTT. Translated, it gives CAGSYSGGRAKTEAFF.

The chain couples TRBV15 to TRBJ2-7; D not resolved. The V and J ends lost 0 bases and 7 bases respectively, with 10 bases between them. The length of the CDR3 is 13 residues. Germline CDR1 is LNHNV and CDR2 is YYDKDF (reference sequence). The CDR3 loop is CATSRDVGYEQYF. The CDR3 nucleotides are TGTGCCACCAGCAGAGATGTTGGTTATGAGCAGTACTTC.